This T cell receptor beta chain emerged from a study of cytomegalovirus exposure and HLA in healthy donors. Broader study findings: Among TCR beta chains, those listed as cytomegalovirus-associated numbered some 160.

The PCR had 60 Vbeta and 13 Jbeta primers. The repertoire was sequenced with immunoSEQ multiplex PCR; TCRdb's copy has only in-frame clones and lacks some. The data contain under 200,000 clones, roughly 77% of them singletons. This CDR3 has 15 residues. Germline trimming cut 0 bases from V and 2 bases from J; bases unmatched to any gene: 4. From germline, CDR1 is MNHEY and CDR2 SVGAGI. As to this clone: Antigen unknown.

The specimen was PBMCs. This sequence was found in a male donor in good health and CMV-seronegative. The V call is TRBV6-5, the J call TRBJ2-7, with 7 bases fitting TRBD1. The CDR3 loop is CASSYSRQGPYEQYF. The CDR3 coding sequence is TGTGCCAGCAGTTACTCCAGACAGGGCCCCTACGAGCAGTACTTC.